This T cell receptor (beta chain) was sequenced for a study of type 1 regulatory T cells. On the study more broadly: An in vitro protocol generated T-allo10, a Tr1-enriched, alloantigen-specific CD4 T cell product. The study, taken as a whole, reports: Tr1 cells had a more restricted TCR repertoire than non-Tr1 cells.

About this clonotype itself: Antigen: not known.

The length of the CDR3 is 15 residues. The V and J ends lost 3 bases and 7 bases respectively, with 16 bases between them. CDR1 is SGHTA and CDR2 is FQGNSA in the germline V gene. TCRdb re-analysed the reads in MiXCR, keeping a single row per CDR3 protein. The sample has just under 65,000 distinct CDR3 sequences, approximately 50% seen once. The chain couples TRBV7-2 to TRBJ2-1, with unresolved D. Sequencing input: cultured non-Tr1 T cells, either the whole culture or a sorted T cell fraction (not recorded which). The clonotype originates from a human donor in good health. The CDR3 is CASSLIGSLVNEQFF. The CDR3, as DNA: TGTGCCAGCAGCTTGATCGGCTCCTTGGTTAATGAGCAGTTCTTC.